These 13 T cell receptor beta chains originate from one sample sequenced in a study of vaccination and CD4 T cells after COVID-19 (dated by TCRdb to 2021 to 2024). The treatment or condition label corresponds to: roughly 10-day PBMC culture with coronavirus spike peptide pools or control peptides (ViraFEST assay). These receptors have no known antigen. Library construction relied on PCR. The sequencer listed for this sample is Illumina iSeq 100. TCR sequencing of DNA from cultured CD4+ T cells used the Oncomine TCR Beta short-read assay at the Johns Hopkins FTIC core. The public sequencing data were trimmed at Q25 with fastp and processed into clonotypes with MiXCR by TCRdb, which kept only in-frame beta chains. Rows with one shared CDR3 protein collapse into an entry with the most common genes and DNA. This sample comprises approximately 22,000 distinct CDR3 sequences, about 56% of them detected only once. Together, the top ten hold 6.5% to 10% of the sample.

The sequenced material came from CD4+ T cells from blood, cultured in vitro. The source is a human donor who had recovered from COVID-19.

The chain combines TRBV4-3 with TRBJ2-7; D ambiguous. CDR3 length equals 16 residues. The germline V and J ends were trimmed by 5 bases and 5 bases, with 22 bases remaining between them. Per the germline V gene, CDR1 is LGHNA and CDR2 is YSLEER. The CDR3 sequence is CASSFRSWQAPHEQYF. The CDR3 DNA reads as TGCGCCAGCAGCTTCAGATCCTGGCAGGCGCCCCACGAGCAGTACTTC.

This clonotype turned up a few times. This chain links TRBV20-1 with TRBJ1-2, with D possibly TRBD1 on 6 matching bases. CDR3 length equals 18 residues. Trimming shortened V by 2 bases and J by 8 bases, and 30 bases separated the two germline ends. Germline V CDR1 and CDR2: DFQATT, SNEGSKA (reference sequence). The CDR3 DNA reads TGCAGTGCTAGATCACCCGGGGGCAGGGGCGCATTACTTGGGGGCTACACCTTC. It yields the protein CSARSPGGRGALLGGYTF.

The rearrangement links TRBV15 to TRBJ1-5; D remains unclear. V was clipped by 0 bases and J by 7 bases, with 4 bases between them. Looked up from germline, CDR1 is LNHNV and CDR2 is YYDKDF (reference sequence). This CDR3 is 12 amino acids long. In nucleotides, the CDR3 is TGTGCCACCAGCAGAGATCGGCAGCCCCAGCATTTT. Its translation is CATSRDRQPQHF. Full variable domain (outside the CDR3, taken from reference TRBV15 and TRBJ1-5): DAMVIQNPRYQVTQFGKPVTLSCSQTLNHNVMYWYQQKSSQAPKLLFHYYDKDFNNEADTPDNFQSRRPNTSFCFLDIRSPGLGDTAMYLCATSRDRQPQHFGDGTRLSIL.

This clonotype was detected once. One junction end does not reproduce the germline sequence, and a read error may be involved. V is TRBV28 and J is TRBJ1-5, with no clear D. Looked up from germline, CDR1 is MDHEN and CDR2 is SYDVKM. The CDR3 is 14 amino acids. The DNA of the CDR3 is TGTGCCAGCAGTTTCGGGAATAGCGATCAGCCCCAGCATTTT. Translated, it gives CASSFGNSDQPQHF.

Written as DNA, the CDR3 is TGTGCCAGCTCAGAAGGACAGGGGGCTTGGAACACTGAAGCTTTCTTT. Amino acids: CASSEGQGAWNTEAFF. The rearrangement links TRBV18 to TRBJ1-1; TRBD1 agrees at 11 bases. CDR3 length: 16 residues. Germline V gene data show CDR1 as KGHSH and CDR2 as LQKENI. With V trimmed by 5 bases and J by 1 base, 6 bases remained unmatched. Filled out from reference TRBV18 and TRBJ1-1, the complete variable domain reads NAGVMQNPRHLVRRRGQEARLRCSPMKGHSHVYWYRQLPEEGLKFMVYLQKENIIDESGMPKERFSAEFPKEGPSILRIQQVVRGDSAAYFCASSEGQGAWNTEAFFGQGTRLTVV.

There are a few counts of this clonotype. The V gene is TRBV30, the J gene TRBJ1-5; D possibly corresponds to TRBD1 (5 bases). Germline CDR1 and CDR2: GTSNPN and SVGIG (reference sequence). The V and J ends lost 5 bases and 4 bases respectively, with 15 bases between them. The CDR3 length is 14 residues. The CDR3 region is CAWGAGRLNQPQHF. The CDR3 DNA reads as TGTGCCTGGGGTGCGGGGCGGCTAAATCAGCCCCAGCATTTT.

This chain joins TRBV27 and TRBJ1-2, with 7 bases aligning to TRBD1. Per the germline V gene, CDR1 is MNHEY and CDR2 is SMNVEV (reference sequence). The V gene end was trimmed by 8 bases and the J gene end by 6 bases; junction bases not matched to a gene: 9. The CDR3 has 13 residues. The CDR3 sequence: CASRAARGDGYTF. CDR3 bases: TGTGCCAGCCGGGCGGCCAGGGGGGATGGCTACACCTTC.

The rearrangement uses TRBV11-3 and TRBJ2-4, with D unclear. The CDR3 spans 17 residues. V was pared by 5 bases and J by 0 bases, with 17 bases between. Germline assignment: CDR1 SGHNT and CDR2 YENEEA. The CDR3 nucleotides are TGTGCCAGCAGCCTCCTCGACGGCAGCTTAGCCAAAAACATTCAGTACTTC. This sequence encodes CASSLLDGSLAKNIQYF.

This sequence joins TRBV7-2 and TRBJ1-1; D possibly corresponds to TRBD1 (5 bases). V was cut by 5 bases and J by 9 bases, with 13 bases left in between. Germline V gene lookup returns CDR1 SGHTA and CDR2 FQGNSA. The CDR3 has 12 amino acids. The chain's CDR3 is CASSPGGVKAFF. CDR3 DNA: TGTGCCAGCAGCCCCGGGGGGGTAAAAGCTTTCTTT. Full variable domain (rest looked up from reference TRBV7-2 and TRBJ1-1): GAGVSQSPSNKVTEKGKDVELRCDPISGHTALYWYRQSLGQGLEFLIYFQGNSAPDKSGLPSDRFSAERTGGSVSTLTIQRTQQEDSAVYLCASSPGGVKAFFGQGTRLTVV.

This clonotype has a handful of counts. The rearrangement uses TRBV15 and TRBJ2-7; D unclear. The CDR3 consists of 15 residues. Looked up from germline, CDR1 is LNHNV and CDR2 is YYDKDF (reference sequence). V was pared by 1 base and J by 0 bases, with 10 bases between. CDR3 residues: CATSRGTTASYEQYF. Here the CDR3 DNA reads TGTGCCACCAGCAGAGGTACGACGGCCTCCTACGAGCAGTACTTC.

This clonotype was found a few times. This chain joins TRBV5-1 and TRBJ1-6; 9 bases match TRBD1. The J segment lost 1 base and the V segment lost 5 bases, leaving 7 bases of the junction unmatched. The CDR3 length is 17 residues. The germline V gene has CDR1 SGHRS and CDR2 YFSETQ. The CDR3 here is CASSRQQGASYNSPLHF. CDR3 in DNA: TGCGCCAGCAGTCGTCAACAGGGGGCATCCTATAATTCACCCCTCCACTTT.

This chain links TRBV14 with TRBJ1-6; tentatively, D is TRBD1 (5 bases). V lost 4 bases and J 11 bases, leaving 21 bases between the germline ends. The CDR3 runs to 16 residues. Germline loops: CDR1 SGHDN, CDR2 FVKESK. The CDR3 DNA reads TGTGCCAGCAGCCGGCGGGGCCCGGGGTTGGGGACACCCCTCCACTTT. The encoded protein is CASSRRGPGLGTPLHF. Full variable domain (missing parts from reference TRBV14 and TRBJ1-6): EAGVTQFPSHSVIEKGQTVTLRCDPISGHDNLYWYRRVMGKEIKFLLHFVKESKQDESGMPNNRFLAERTGGTYSTLKVQPAELEDSGVYFCASSRRGPGLGTPLHFGNGTRLTVT.

The chain links TRBV6-2 or TRBV6-3 to TRBJ1-1; tentatively, D is TRBD1 (5 bases). Trimming removed 5 bases from V and 1 base from J, with 11 bases in between. CDR1 is MNHEY, CDR2 SVGEGT, per germline. The CDR3 is 14 residues long. The CDR3 nucleotides are TGTGCCAGCAGTAATGGACACCCGAACACTGAAGCTTTCTTT. Its translation is CASSNGHPNTEAFF.